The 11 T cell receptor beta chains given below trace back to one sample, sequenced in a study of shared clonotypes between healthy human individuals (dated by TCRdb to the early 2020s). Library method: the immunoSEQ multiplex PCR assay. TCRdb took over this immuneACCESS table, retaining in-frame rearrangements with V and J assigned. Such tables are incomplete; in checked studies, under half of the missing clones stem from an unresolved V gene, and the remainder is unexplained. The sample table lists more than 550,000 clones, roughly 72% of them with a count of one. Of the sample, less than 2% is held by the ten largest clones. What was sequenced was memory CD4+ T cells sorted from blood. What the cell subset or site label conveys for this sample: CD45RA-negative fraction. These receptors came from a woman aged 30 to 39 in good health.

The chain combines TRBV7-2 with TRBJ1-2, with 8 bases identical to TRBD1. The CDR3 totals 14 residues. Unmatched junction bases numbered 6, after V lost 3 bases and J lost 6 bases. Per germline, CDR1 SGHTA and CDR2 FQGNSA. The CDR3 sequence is CASSLTQGANGYTF. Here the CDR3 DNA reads TGTGCCAGCAGCTTGACGCAGGGGGCAAATGGCTACACCTTC.

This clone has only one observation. The CDR3: CASSRMGPYEQYF. In nucleotides, the CDR3 is TGTGCCAGCTCCCGGATGGGCCCCTACGAGCAGTACTTC. The chain employs TRBV18 and TRBJ2-5; D not resolved. The DNA end favors TRBJ2-7, so the J call may be wrong. The CDR3 has 13 residues. Germline-derived CDR1 and CDR2 are KGHSH and LQKENI.

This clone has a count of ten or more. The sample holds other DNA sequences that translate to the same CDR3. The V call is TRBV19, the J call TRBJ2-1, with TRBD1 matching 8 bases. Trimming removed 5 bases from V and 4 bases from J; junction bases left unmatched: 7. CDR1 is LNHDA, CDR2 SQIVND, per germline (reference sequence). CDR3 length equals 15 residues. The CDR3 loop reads CASSPRTGIYNEQFF. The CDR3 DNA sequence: TGTGCCAGTAGTCCACGGACAGGGATATACAATGAGCAGTTCTTC. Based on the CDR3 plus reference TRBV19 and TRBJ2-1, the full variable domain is DGGITQSPKYLFRKEGQNVTLSCEQNLNHDAMYWYRQDPGQGLRLIYYSQIVNDFQKGDIAEGYSVSREKKESFPLTVTSAQKNPTAFYLCASSPRTGIYNEQFFGPGTRLTVL.

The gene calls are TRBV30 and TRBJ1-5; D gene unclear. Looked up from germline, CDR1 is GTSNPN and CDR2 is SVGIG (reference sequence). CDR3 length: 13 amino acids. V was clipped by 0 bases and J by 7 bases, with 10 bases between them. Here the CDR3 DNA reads TGTGCCTGGAGTGTACAAGTTGGGCAGCCCCAGCATTTT. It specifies CAWSVQVGQPQHF. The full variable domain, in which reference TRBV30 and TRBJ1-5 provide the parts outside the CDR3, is SQTIHQWPATLVQPVGSPLSLECTVEGTSNPNLYWYRQAAGRGLQLLFYSVGIGQISSEVPQNLSASRPQDRQFILSSKKLLLSDSGFYLCAWSVQVGQPQHFGDGTRLSIL.

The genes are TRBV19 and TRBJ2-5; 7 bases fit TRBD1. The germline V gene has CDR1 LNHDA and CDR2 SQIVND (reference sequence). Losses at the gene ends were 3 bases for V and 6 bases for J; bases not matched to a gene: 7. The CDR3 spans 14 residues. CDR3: CASSIVEGAKTQYF. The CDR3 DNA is TGTGCCAGTAGTATCGTTGAGGGGGCGAAGACCCAGTACTTC.

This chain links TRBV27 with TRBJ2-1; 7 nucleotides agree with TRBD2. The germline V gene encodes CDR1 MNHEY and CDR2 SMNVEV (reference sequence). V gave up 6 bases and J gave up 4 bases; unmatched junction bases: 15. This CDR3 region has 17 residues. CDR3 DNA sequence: TGTGCCAGCAGCCCACCAACGGGGACGGGAGGTTACAATGAGCAGTTCTTC. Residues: CASSPPTGTGGYNEQFF.

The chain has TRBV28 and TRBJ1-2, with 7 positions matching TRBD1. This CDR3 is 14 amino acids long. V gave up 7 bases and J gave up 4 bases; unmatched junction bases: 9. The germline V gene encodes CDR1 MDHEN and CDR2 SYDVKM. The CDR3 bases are TGTGCCAGCAAAGGGAGGGACAGCACCTATGGCTACACCTTC. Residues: CASKGRDSTYGYTF.

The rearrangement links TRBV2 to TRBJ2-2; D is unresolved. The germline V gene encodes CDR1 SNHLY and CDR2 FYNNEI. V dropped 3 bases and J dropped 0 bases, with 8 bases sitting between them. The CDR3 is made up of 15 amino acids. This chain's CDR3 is CASSESASNTGELFF. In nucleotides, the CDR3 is TGTGCCAGCAGTGAGAGCGCCTCGAACACCGGGGAGCTGTTTTTT. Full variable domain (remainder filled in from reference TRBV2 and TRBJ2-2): EPEVTQTPSHQVTQMGQEVILRCVPISNHLYFYWYRQILGQKVEFLVSFYNNEISEKSEIFDDQFSVERPDGSNFTLKIRSTKLEDSAMYFCASSESASNTGELFFGEGSRLTVL.

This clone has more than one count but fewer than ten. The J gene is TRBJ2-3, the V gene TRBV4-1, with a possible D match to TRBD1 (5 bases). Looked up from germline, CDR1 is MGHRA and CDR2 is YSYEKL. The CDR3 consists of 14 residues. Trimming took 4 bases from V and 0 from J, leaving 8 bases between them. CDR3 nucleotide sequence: TGCGCCAGCAGCCCCAGGGTGAGCACAGATACGCAGTATTTT. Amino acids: CASSPRVSTDTQYF.

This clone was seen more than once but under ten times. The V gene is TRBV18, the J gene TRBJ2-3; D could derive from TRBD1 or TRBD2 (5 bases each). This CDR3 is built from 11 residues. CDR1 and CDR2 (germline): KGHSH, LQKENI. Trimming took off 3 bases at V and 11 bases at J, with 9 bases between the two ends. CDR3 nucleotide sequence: TGTGCCAGCTCACCTTCGAGGGGGCAGTATTTT. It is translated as CASSPSRGQYF.

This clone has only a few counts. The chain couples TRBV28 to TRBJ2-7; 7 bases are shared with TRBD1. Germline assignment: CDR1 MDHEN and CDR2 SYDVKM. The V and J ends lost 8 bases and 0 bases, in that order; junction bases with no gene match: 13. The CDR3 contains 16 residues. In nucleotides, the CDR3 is TGTGCCAGCCGGTCGACGTTGGGACAGAGCTCCTACGAGCAGTACTTC. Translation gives CASRSTLGQSSYEQYF.